The present T cell receptor (beta chain) was sequenced within a study of post-analysis software for immune sequencing data. Study results and caveats: Samples made in the same batch grouped tightly together by F measure. Controls' normalized Chao1 diversity significantly exceeded that of multiple sclerosis patients.

Concerning this clonotype: Its target is unknown.

The TCR beta cDNA libraries contained unique molecular identifiers. TCRdb passed the PCR reads through MiXCR, listing each CDR3 protein once. The table lists fewer than 850,000 distinct CDR3 sequences, 25% to 30% of them singletons. The sequencing input was blood. The origin of this receptor is a girl between 10 and 17 years old with multiple sclerosis.

CDR3 sequence reads: CASSFRTGDSSYEQYF. The CDR3 coding sequence is TGCGCCAGCAGCTTCCGGACAGGGGATAGCTCCTACGAGCAGTACTTC. The chain carries TRBV5-1 and TRBJ2-7; TRBD1 agrees at 9 bases. The CDR3 extends over 16 amino acids. J was trimmed by 0 bases and V by 2 bases; bases with no gene match: 6. Germline V gene lookup returns CDR1 SGHRS and CDR2 YFSETQ.